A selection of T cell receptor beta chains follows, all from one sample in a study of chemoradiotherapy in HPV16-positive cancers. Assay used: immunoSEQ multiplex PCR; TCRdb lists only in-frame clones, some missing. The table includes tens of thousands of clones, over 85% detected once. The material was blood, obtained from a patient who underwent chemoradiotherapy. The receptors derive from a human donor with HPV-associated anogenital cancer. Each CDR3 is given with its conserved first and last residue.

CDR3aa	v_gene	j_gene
CASRMNTEAFF	TRBV6-5	TRBJ1-1
CASMAGANLFYEQYF	TRBV7-8	TRBJ2-7
CASSPASRGYGYTF	TRBV11-1	TRBJ1-2
CASTQTALNTEAFF	TRBV19	TRBJ1-1
CASSPGARTEAFF	TRBV7-2	TRBJ1-1
CASSLSSYGYTF	TRBV5-6	TRBJ1-2
CASSIGQGPYEQYF	TRBV5-1	TRBJ2-7
CASSLIVAGGEQFF	TRBV7-2	TRBJ2-1
CASSETGPYEQYF	TRBV10-2	TRBJ2-7
CASTPPGEETQYF	TRBV6-5	TRBJ2-5
CASQSPGADERYF	TRBV2	TRBJ2-7
CASTRKAGILNTEAFF	TRBV19	TRBJ1-1
CASSYSASGGGWQFF	TRBV6-5	TRBJ2-1
CASSEGGLNYEQYF	TRBV6-1	TRBJ2-7
CASSPSDSRAIYF	TRBV18	TRBJ1-3
CASSIRGVSNQPQHF	TRBV19	TRBJ1-5
CASSPPGAPNSPLHF	TRBV6-5	TRBJ1-6
CASSYRDRVQQGGFF	TRBV5-6	TRBJ2-1
CASPVGDSYGYTF	TRBV9	TRBJ1-2
CASSIIRAGGRQETQYF	TRBV19	TRBJ2-5
CASSLGQLNQPQHF	TRBV5-6	TRBJ1-5
CASSNQQGAGETQYF	TRBV6-5	TRBJ2-5
CASSPQLAGGWNEQFF	TRBV6-6	TRBJ2-1
CAISEEPLNEQFF	TRBV10-3	TRBJ2-1
CASSPLGQGVHSGNTIYF	TRBV18	TRBJ1-3
CASSMETGYSGELFF	TRBV6-1	TRBJ2-2
CASSFTWASGSYEQYF	TRBV7-2	TRBJ2-7
CASSLADRGLNGYTF	TRBV7-2	TRBJ1-2
CASSSMSGEQYF	TRBV7-6	TRBJ2-7
CASSLVVGGYGYTF	TRBV7-2	TRBJ1-2
CASSLRGPQAGTRNEQFF	TRBV7-3	TRBJ2-1
CASSLVGDGAYEQYF	TRBV7-2	TRBJ2-7
CASNLRDPYYGYTF	TRBV19	TRBJ1-2
CASSSGGTALYEQYF	TRBV2	TRBJ2-7
CASSLAWLAGEYNEQFF	TRBV5-1	TRBJ2-1
CASSQESGGPYNEQFF	TRBV4-1	TRBJ2-1
CASSLEPWWLVTEAFF	TRBV5-4	TRBJ1-1
CATSSRDSGTDTQYF	TRBV7-8	TRBJ2-3
CASSLESNQPQHF	TRBV11-2	TRBJ1-5
CASSLMPGQNTEAFF	TRBV7-3	TRBJ1-1
CASDRTGTYEQYF	TRBV7-9	TRBJ2-7
CATTQGEINSPLHF	TRBV10-2	TRBJ1-6
CAWSTGSGYGYTF	TRBV30	TRBJ1-2
CASSQRRGDSPLHF	TRBV7-2	TRBJ1-6